Listed below are T cell receptor beta chains from one sample, sequenced in a study of technical replicates of blood from several donors. Assay used: immunoSEQ multiplex PCR; TCRdb lists only in-frame clones, some missing. The sample yields about 88,000 clones, 90% to 95% seen once. The sample comprised T cells isolated from PBMCs. These receptors all stem from a human donor in good health. The CDR3 runs from the conserved cysteine through the conserved F or W. The order of the fields is D gene, J gene, clone size, V gene, CDR3 protein, CDR3 DNA. A D gene is named only where the DNA matches it firmly. Only part of the rows carry a size: once, few, many, or a class if the clone is expanded.

d_gene: TRBD1
j_gene: TRBJ1-1
abundance: NA
v_gene: TRBV7-9
CDR3aa: CASSQTTGGDTEAFF
CDR3nt: TGTGCCAGCAGCCAGACAACAGGGGGGGACACTGAAGCTTTCTTT

d_gene: NA
j_gene: TRBJ1-3
abundance: NA
v_gene: TRBV29-1
CDR3aa: CSVGTGGSSGNTIYF
CDR3nt: TGCAGCGTCGGAACAGGAGGGTCCTCTGGAAACACCATATATTTT

d_gene: TRBD1
j_gene: TRBJ2-5
abundance: NA
v_gene: TRBV15
CDR3aa: CATSRDSPRTGDETQYF
CDR3nt: TGTGCCACCAGCAGAGACTCGCCCCGGACAGGCGACGAGACCCAGTACTTC

d_gene: TRBD2
j_gene: TRBJ2-1
abundance: NA
v_gene: TRBV5-8
CDR3aa: CASSLGLADYNEQFF
CDR3nt: TGTGCCAGCAGCTTGGGGCTAGCGGATTACAATGAGCAGTTCTTC

d_gene: TRBD1
j_gene: TRBJ1-3
abundance: once
v_gene: TRBV2
CDR3aa: CASSEGTGDLNTIYF
CDR3nt: TGTGCCAGCAGTGAGGGGACAGGGGATCTAAACACCATATATTTT

d_gene: NA
j_gene: TRBJ2-6
abundance: NA
v_gene: TRBV19
CDR3aa: CASKGLDSDSGANVLTF
CDR3nt: TGTGCCAGTAAAGGGTTGGACAGCGACTCTGGGGCCAACGTCCTGACTTTC

d_gene: NA
j_gene: TRBJ2-2
abundance: NA
v_gene: TRBV27
CDR3aa: CASRPVNTGELFF
CDR3nt: TGTGCCAGCAGACCAGTAAACACCGGGGAGCTGTTTTTT

d_gene: NA
j_gene: TRBJ2-7
abundance: NA
v_gene: TRBV7-2
CDR3aa: CASNTRWRAYEQYF
CDR3nt: TGTGCCAGCAATACCCGTTGGAGGGCCTACGAGCAGTACTTC

d_gene: NA
j_gene: TRBJ1-2
abundance: NA
v_gene: TRBV19
CDR3aa: CASSIRPAVYGYTF
CDR3nt: TGTGCCAGTAGTATACGGCCAGCGGTTTATGGCTACACCTTC

d_gene: NA
j_gene: TRBJ2-2
abundance: NA
v_gene: TRBV11-3
CDR3aa: CASSLGQITGELFF
CDR3nt: TGTGCCAGCAGCTTAGGCCAGATCACCGGGGAGCTGTTTTTT

d_gene: NA
j_gene: TRBJ2-7
abundance: NA
v_gene: TRBV5-1
CDR3aa: CASSSDRTMTYEQYF
CDR3nt: TGCGCCAGCAGTTCTGACAGAACCATGACCTACGAGCAGTACTTC

d_gene: TRBD1
j_gene: TRBJ2-7
abundance: NA
v_gene: TRBV7-2
CDR3aa: CASSLDRALSYEQYF
CDR3nt: TGTGCCAGCAGTCTGGACAGGGCGTTGTCCTACGAGCAGTACTTC

d_gene: NA
j_gene: TRBJ2-7
abundance: NA
v_gene: TRBV6-1
CDR3aa: CASSTFHGSSYEQYF
CDR3nt: TGTGCCAGCTCTACCTTTCACGGGAGCTCCTACGAGCAGTACTTC

d_gene: TRBD1
j_gene: TRBJ2-7
abundance: NA
v_gene: TRBV6-5
CDR3aa: CASRAPGQASEQYF
CDR3nt: TGTGCCAGCAGAGCTCCGGGACAGGCCTCCGAGCAGTACTTC

d_gene: NA
j_gene: TRBJ2-5
abundance: NA
v_gene: TRBV7-7
CDR3aa: CASSLNREPLVTQYF
CDR3nt: TGTGCTAGCAGCTTAAACAGGGAACCCCTCGTGACCCAGTACTTC

d_gene: NA
j_gene: TRBJ2-2
abundance: NA
v_gene: TRBV4-1
CDR3aa: CASSQASGELFF
CDR3nt: TGCGCCAGCAGCCAAGCCTCCGGGGAGCTGTTTTTT